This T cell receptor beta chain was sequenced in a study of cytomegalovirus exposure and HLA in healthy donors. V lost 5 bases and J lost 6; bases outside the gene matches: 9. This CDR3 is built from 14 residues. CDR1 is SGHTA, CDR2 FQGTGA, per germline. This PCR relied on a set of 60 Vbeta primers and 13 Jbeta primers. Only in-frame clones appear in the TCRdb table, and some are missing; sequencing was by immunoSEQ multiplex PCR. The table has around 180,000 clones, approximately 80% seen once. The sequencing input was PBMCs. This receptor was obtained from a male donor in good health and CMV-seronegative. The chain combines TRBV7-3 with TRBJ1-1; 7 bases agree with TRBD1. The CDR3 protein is CASSNGDREAEAFF. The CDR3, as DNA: TGTGCCAGCAGCAATGGAGACAGGGAGGCTGAAGCTTTCTTT.